Following are 21 T cell receptor beta chains from one sample sequenced in a study of control samples from healthy donors and cancer patients. Libraries were prepared by immunoSEQ multiplex PCR; TCRdb keeps only in-frame clonotypes and omits some of them. Of 150,000 or so clones listed, 93% are singletons. Sample: blood. The receptors come from a man in his fifties in good health.

The chain is built from TRBV24-1 and TRBJ2-7, with 8 bases that match TRBD2. Germline V gene data show CDR1 as KGHDR and CDR2 as SFDVKD. V was clipped by 4 bases and J by 5 bases; unmatched bases: 6. This CDR3 has 14 residues. The CDR3 here is CATSDPGLEDEQYF. Written as DNA, the CDR3 is TGTGCCACCAGTGACCCGGGACTAGAAGACGAGCAGTACTTC.

This clone has only one observation. The gene calls are TRBV27 and TRBJ2-2; 13 nucleotides match TRBD2. The trim removed 6 bases at V and 3 bases at J, leaving 1 base unmatched. This CDR3 contains 15 residues. From germline, CDR1 is MNHEY and CDR2 SMNVEV (reference sequence). The CDR3 DNA reads as TGTGCCAGCAGACTAGCGGGAGGGGACACCGGGGAGCTGTTTTTT. This sequence encodes CASRLAGGDTGELFF.

V and J are TRBV3-1 (or the pseudogene TRBV3-2) and TRBJ1-2, with unresolved D. CDR1 and CDR2 from the germline V gene are LGHDT and YNNKEL (reference sequence). The CDR3 has 13 amino acids. The germline V and J ends were trimmed by 3 bases and 5 bases, with 10 bases remaining between them. In DNA form, the CDR3 reads TGTGCCAGCAGCCAGGACGGAAAGTATGGCTACACCTTC. Protein sequence: CASSQDGKYGYTF.

This rearrangement joins TRBV19 to TRBJ1-5, with TRBD1 matching over 7 bases. The CDR3 has 15 residues. Germline lookup yields CDR1 LNHDA and CDR2 SQIVND (reference sequence). Trimming at V came to 1 base and at J to 3 bases, leaving 3 bases not matched to a gene. CDR3 DNA sequence: TGTGCCAGTAGTATAGTCGGACAGGCCAATCAGCCCCAGCATTTT. This codes for CASSIVGQANQPQHF.

This chain's CDR3 is CASSFGQPGNTIYF. The CDR3 nucleotides read TGCGCCAGCAGTTTTGGACAGCCTGGAAACACCATATATTTT. The chain carries TRBV5-1 and TRBJ1-3; maybe TRBD1 (6 bases). The CDR3 consists of 14 residues. CDR1 and CDR2 from the germline V gene are SGHRS and YFSETQ. Between the trimmed V and J ends, which lost 5 bases and 2 bases, there was a span of 11 bases. Full variable domain (rest looked up from reference TRBV5-1 and TRBJ1-3): KAGVTQTPRYLIKTRGQQVTLSCSPISGHRSVSWYQQTPGQGLQFLFEYFSETQRNKGNFPGRFSGRQFSNSRSEMNVSTLELGDSALYLCASSFGQPGNTIYFGEGSWLTVV.

This clone was recorded once. The V call is TRBV24-1, the J call TRBJ2-1; 8 bases line up with TRBD2. CDR3 length equals 17 residues. The J segment lost 1 base and the V segment lost 4 bases, leaving 8 bases of the junction unmatched. The germline V gene encodes CDR1 KGHDR and CDR2 SFDVKD. CDR3: CATSDPPSGSSYNEQFF. CDR3 DNA sequence: TGTGCCACCAGTGACCCACCGAGCGGGAGTTCCTACAATGAGCAGTTCTTC.

V and J are TRBV19 and TRBJ1-1, with TRBD1 as a possible D gene (6 bases). The CDR3 runs 15 residues. Germline CDR1 reads LNHDA; CDR2 reads SQIVND (reference sequence). The V end was cut by 7 bases, the J end by 4 bases, with 19 bases between. The CDR3 here is CASTPWGRGSTEAFF. The CDR3 bases are TGTGCCAGTACCCCCTGGGGCAGGGGTTCCACTGAAGCTTTCTTT.

The chain is built from TRBV7-9 and TRBJ2-2, with 12 bases identical to TRBD2. The CDR3 spans 19 residues. With V trimmed by 5 bases and J by 5 bases, 15 bases remained unmatched. CDR1 and CDR2 from the germline V gene are SEHNR and FQNEAQ (reference sequence). In DNA form, the CDR3 reads TGTGCCAGCAGCCCACCCAAGGGCCGACTAGCGGGAGAAACCGGGGAGCTGTTTTTT. Encoded protein: CASSPPKGRLAGETGELFF.

V and J are TRBV4-1 and TRBJ2-4, with D perhaps matching TRBD1 (5 bases). V was cut by 0 bases and J by 0 bases, with 12 bases left in between. The length of the CDR3 is 17 residues. Germline V CDR1 and CDR2: MGHRA, YSYEKL. CDR3 sequence: CASSQDRGLLAKNIQYF. The CDR3 nucleotides are TGCGCCAGCAGCCAAGATAGGGGCCTTCTAGCCAAAAACATTCAGTACTTC.

V gene TRBV5-1 combines with J gene TRBJ1-1, with D possibly matching TRBD1 (6 bases). CDR1 is SGHRS, CDR2 YFSETQ, per germline. The CDR3 length is 14 residues. Deletions cut 3 bases from V and 2 bases from J, with 11 bases between. In DNA form, the CDR3 reads TGCGCCAGCAGCTGGCTCAGGGGCAACACTGAAGCTTTCTTT. This gives the protein CASSWLRGNTEAFF.

CDR3 sequence: CASSQSSLSSYNEQFF. The CDR3 DNA is TGTGCCAGCAGCCAGAGTTCGCTAAGCTCCTACAATGAGCAGTTCTTC. This chain joins TRBV3-1 (or the pseudogene TRBV3-2) and TRBJ2-7; D is uncertain. The DNA matches TRBJ2-1 better at its end, which makes the J call doubtful. CDR1 and CDR2 (germline): LGHDT, YNNKEL (reference sequence). There are 16 residues in the CDR3.

The chain couples TRBV10-2 to TRBJ2-1, with a possible D match to TRBD2 (6 bases). The V and J ends lost 10 bases and 5 bases respectively, with 12 bases between them. This CDR3 has 12 amino acids. In germline, CDR1 is WSHSY, CDR2 SAAADI. DNA of the CDR3: TGCGCCACCTTAGGAGGGGACAATGAGCAGTTCTTC. Its protein product is CATLGGDNEQFF.

The chain couples TRBV5-4 to TRBJ2-5; D might be TRBD1 (6 bases). V was clipped by 0 bases and J by 10 bases, with 7 bases between them. Germline V gives CDR1 SGHNT, CDR2 YYREEE (reference sequence). CDR3 length: 11 amino acids. This CDR3 is CASSLAGHQYF. The CDR3 DNA reads TGTGCCAGCAGCTTGGCGGGACACCAGTACTTC. Full variable domain (remainder filled in from reference TRBV5-4 and TRBJ2-5): ETGVTQSPTHLIKTRGQQVTLRCSSQSGHNTVSWYQQALGQGPQFIFQYYREEENGRGNFPPRFSGLQFPNYSSELNVNALELDDSALYLCASSLAGHQYFGPGTRLLVL.

The CDR3 region has the DNA TGTGCCTGGAGTCCCCGAGGTGGTAGCCGGACAGATACGCAGTATTTT. Protein: CAWSPRGGSRTDTQYF. The chain uses TRBV30 and TRBJ2-3; D not certain. The ends were cut back, 2 bases at V and 3 bases at J, with 18 bases in the middle. The germline V gene encodes CDR1 GTSNPN and CDR2 SVGIG (reference sequence). The CDR3 contains 16 residues.

In this sample, this clone turned up once. This chain links TRBV6-5 with TRBJ1-2; D may be TRBD1 (5 bases). V lost 0 bases, J lost 4 bases, and 12 bases lay in between. This CDR3 spans 15 amino acids. Germline V gene lookup returns CDR1 MNHEY and CDR2 SVGAGI. In DNA, the CDR3 is TGTGCCAGCAGTTACTCCAGGGAAGGCCTCTATGGCTACACCTTC. Its translation: CASSYSREGLYGYTF.

The J gene is TRBJ2-1, the V gene TRBV18; possibly TRBD1 or TRBD2 for D (6 bases each). The V gene lost 3 bases and the J gene lost 8 bases, with 23 bases spanning the gap. This CDR3 is 17 amino acids long. The germline gives CDR1 KGHSH, CDR2 LQKENI. As DNA, the CDR3 is TGTGCCAGCTCACCGCCTAGGGGGGCCCCTCGGGCCGATGAGCAGTTCTTC. Amino acid sequence: CASSPPRGAPRADEQFF.

The CDR3 DNA is TGTGCCAGTAGTAGTAGCGGGCATCGGTACAATGAGCAGTTCTTC. This translates into CASSSSGHRYNEQFF. The chain links TRBV19 to TRBJ2-1; 7 nucleotides line up with TRBD2. Germline trimming cut 4 bases from V and 4 bases from J; bases unmatched to any gene: 7. Germline V gene sequence: CDR1 LNHDA, CDR2 SQIVND (reference sequence). This CDR3 spans 15 amino acids.

The sample holds a few counts of this clone. The chain has TRBV2 and TRBJ2-7, with 7 bases aligning to TRBD2. The CDR3 sequence is 14 residues long. Germline loops: CDR1 SNHLY, CDR2 FYNNEI. With 3 bases clipped from V and 3 bases from J, the junction kept 5 bases outside the gene matches. CDR3 in DNA: TGTGCCAGCAGTGAGGCGGGGGACTACTACGAGCAGTACTTC. Translating it yields CASSEAGDYYEQYF.

For this clone: It is unclear where the CDR3 begins or ends on the DNA, so no DNA is shown, and the CDR3 is as TCRdb lists it. The chain uses TRBV28 and TRBJ2-2. Counting both end residues, the CDR3 totals 13 amino acids. In germline, CDR1 is MDHEN, CDR2 SYDVKM. The CDR3 reads CASSSTGAGSCFF.

This chain joins TRBV7-9 and TRBJ2-2; TRBD2 matches at 13 bases. The germline V gene encodes CDR1 SEHNR and CDR2 FQNEAQ (reference sequence). The J segment lost 6 bases and the V segment lost 5 bases, leaving 9 bases of the junction unmatched. This CDR3 has 17 amino acids. As DNA, the CDR3 is TGTGCCAGCAGCCCGAGGACTAGCGGGAGTATGGCCGGGGAGCTGTTTTTT. Translated, it gives CASSPRTSGSMAGELFF.

A single count supports this clone. The V gene is TRBV5-1, the J gene TRBJ1-2, with 10 bases aligning to TRBD1. V trimming: 2 bases; J trimming: 6 bases; junction bases outside the gene matches: 7. The CDR3 totals 15 residues. The germline gives CDR1 SGHRS, CDR2 YFSETQ. The CDR3 bases are TGCGCCAGCAGCTTTAGGACAGGGGGAGGAAATGGCTACACCTTC. This translates into CASSFRTGGGNGYTF.